These 19 T cell receptor beta chains came from one sample sequenced in a study of beta chain features in type 1 diabetes. Every bit of the isolated RNA underwent reverse transcription, so sequencing read expressed TCRB transcripts. Only in-frame clones appear in the TCRdb table, and some are missing; sequencing was by immunoSEQ multiplex PCR. The sample contains hundreds of thousands of clones, around 28% of which appear only once. The sample consisted of naive CD4+ T cells from blood. The origin of the receptors is a man in his late teens or twenties in good health.

This clone was counted a few times. The chain uses TRBV19 and TRBJ2-1, with unresolved D. V was clipped by 5 bases and J by 6 bases, with 14 bases between them. The CDR3 loop spans 14 amino acids. The germline V gene has CDR1 LNHDA and CDR2 SQIVND (reference sequence). CDR3 loop: CASSPFAPSNEQFF. For the CDR3, the DNA is TGTGCCAGTAGTCCGTTTGCCCCGAGCAATGAGCAGTTCTTC.

The V call is TRBV7-8, the J call TRBJ2-1, with TRBD2 matching over 7 bases. This CDR3 has 18 residues. J gave up 2 bases and V 4 bases, and 14 bases lay outside the gene matches. Germline CDR1 reads SGHVS; CDR2 reads FQNEAQ. This CDR3 reads CASSSPSGGGGPYNEQFF. DNA for the CDR3: TGTGCCAGCAGCTCCCCGTCGGGGGGAGGAGGCCCCTACAATGAGCAGTTCTTC.

This clone was seen more than once but under ten times. Distinct nucleotide sequences in the sample also encode this CDR3. The chain carries TRBV2 and TRBJ2-7; D gene ambiguous. Germline V CDR1 and CDR2: SNHLY, FYNNEI. Trimming took 5 bases from V and 0 from J, leaving 5 bases between them. The CDR3 is made up of 12 amino acids. The CDR3 spells CASSPTSYEQYF. The DNA for the CDR3 is TGTGCCAGCAGTCCAACCTCCTACGAGCAGTACTTC.

Here the CDR3 reads CALSPSAKYEQYF. CDR3 coding DNA: TGTGCCCTTAGCCCCTCAGCTAAATACGAGCAGTACTTC. J is TRBJ2-7 and V is TRBV25-1, with no clear D. Germline V gene sequence: CDR1 MGHDK, CDR2 SYGVNS. V lost 11 bases to trimming and J lost 4 bases, with 18 bases between them. The CDR3 is made up of 13 amino acids.

The CDR3 region has the DNA TGTGCCAGCAGCTTAGGATGGGAGGAGCAGTTCTTC. Its translation is CASSLGWEEQFF. The rearrangement joins TRBV7-2 to TRBJ2-1, with a weak D call TRBD2 (5 bases). Germline lookup yields CDR1 SGHTA and CDR2 FQGNSA. V was clipped by 1 base and J by 10 bases, with 8 bases between them. CDR3 length equals 12 residues.

V usage is TRBV25-1 and J usage is TRBJ2-7; weak D call: TRBD2 (6 bases). CDR3 length: 12 amino acids. The germline CDR1 and CDR2 sequences are MGHDK and SYGVNS. V dropped 6 bases and J dropped 4 bases, with 10 bases sitting between them. CDR3 loop: CASRGGTYEQYF. The DNA of the CDR3 is TGTGCCAGCAGGGGGGGAACGTACGAGCAGTACTTC.

This clone has more than one count but fewer than ten. The sample carries other DNA sequences with the same CDR3. The chain couples TRBV5-1 to TRBJ2-3; D not resolved. The length of the CDR3 is 11 residues. Germline V gives CDR1 SGHRS, CDR2 YFSETQ. Trimming pared 7 bases from V and 6 bases from J, leaving 9 bases between. The CDR3 DNA reads TGCGCCAGCTCCTTTTTGGATACGCAGTATTTT. Translating gives CASSFLDTQYF.

This clone was counted a few times. V and J are TRBV14 and TRBJ1-1; D remains unclear. The CDR3 covers 14 residues. Germline lookup yields CDR1 SGHDN and CDR2 FVKESK. The V gene lost 0 bases and the J gene lost 11 bases, with 16 bases spanning the gap. The CDR3 sequence is CASSQDMLLSPAFF. The CDR3 coding sequence is TGTGCCAGCAGCCAAGATATGCTTCTGTCCCCGGCTTTCTTT.

The gene calls are TRBV30 and TRBJ2-7; 12 positions agree with TRBD1. Trimming cost V 6 bases and J 5 bases; bases outside gene matches: 5. The length of the CDR3 is 13 residues. Germline V lookup: CDR1 GTSNPN, CDR2 SVGIG (reference sequence). The CDR3 DNA reads TGTGCCTGCCGGGACAGGGGGCAGAACGAGCAGTACTTC. This encodes CACRDRGQNEQYF.

The chain combines TRBV5-1 with TRBJ2-1; 7 nucleotides agree with TRBD1. This CDR3 comprises 15 residues. The ends lost 4 bases at V and 2 bases at J; junction bases unmatched: 6. Germline loops: CDR1 SGHRS, CDR2 YFSETQ. CDR3 nucleotides: TGCGCCAGCAGCCCGACAGGGTTCCCCTACAATGAGCAGTTCTTC. It specifies CASSPTGFPYNEQFF.

This clone was seen a handful of times. The gene calls are TRBV28 and TRBJ2-1, with 8 bases lining up with TRBD2. Germline values: CDR1 MDHEN, CDR2 SYDVKM. The CDR3 spans 17 residues. With V trimmed by 5 bases and J by 2 bases, 11 bases remained unmatched. CDR3 amino acids: CASSPGGAEAPYNEQFF. DNA for the CDR3: TGTGCCAGCAGTCCCGGGGGGGCAGAAGCCCCCTACAATGAGCAGTTCTTC.

The chain carries TRBV11-1 and TRBJ2-7, with TRBD2 identical over 13 bases. The V gene's germline CDR1 is SGHAT and CDR2 FQDESV (reference sequence). V was pared by 5 bases and J by 4 bases, with 5 bases of the junction left unmatched. The CDR3 loop spans 15 amino acids. The CDR3 DNA reads TGTGCCAGCAGCACACTAGCGGGAGGGCGATACGAGCAGTACTTC. Translating it yields CASSTLAGGRYEQYF.

The chain combines TRBV30 with TRBJ1-1; D gene ambiguous. Germline V gives CDR1 GTSNPN, CDR2 SVGIG (reference sequence). Trimming took 3 bases from V and 3 from J, leaving 11 bases between them. The CDR3 consists of 13 residues. The CDR3 is CAWRRREYTEAFF. The CDR3 nucleotides read TGTGCCTGGAGACGGAGAGAATACACTGAAGCTTTCTTT.

This chain connects TRBV27 to TRBJ2-2; 8 bases map to TRBD2. Per the germline V gene, CDR1 is MNHEY and CDR2 is SMNVEV (reference sequence). The ends lost 8 bases at V and 7 bases at J; junction bases unmatched: 6. The CDR3 has 13 amino acids. Written as DNA, the CDR3 is TGTGCCAGCTTAGGGCGGGAGGACGGGGAGCTGTTTTTT. Protein product: CASLGREDGELFF.

This chain uses TRBV29-1 with TRBJ2-1; 8 bases map to TRBD1. Germline V lookup: CDR1 SQVTM, CDR2 ANQGSEA. This CDR3 is built from 16 residues. Trimming cost V 4 bases and J 1 base; bases outside gene matches: 9. The CDR3: CSVVRVRTGSYNEQFF. The CDR3 DNA is TGCAGCGTTGTAAGGGTAAGGACAGGGTCCTACAATGAGCAGTTCTTC.

The chain combines TRBV14 with TRBJ2-1; TRBD2 matches at 7 bases. The trim removed 4 bases at V and 8 bases at J, leaving 14 bases unmatched. Germline CDR1 is SGHDN and CDR2 is FVKESK. CDR3 length equals 16 residues. The CDR3 sequence: CASSLFRATRGDEQFF. DNA for the CDR3: TGTGCCAGCAGCCTGTTTAGGGCTACACGGGGGGATGAGCAGTTCTTC.

This clone came up a few times. This chain connects TRBV30 to TRBJ1-6; 8 bases are shared with TRBD1. This CDR3 is 17 amino acids long. With V trimmed by 4 bases and J by 6 bases, 14 bases remained unmatched. Germline-derived CDR1 and CDR2 are GTSNPN and SVGIG (reference sequence). The CDR3 DNA follows: TGTGCCTGGACCAACCGGGGTGGACAGGGCAGTAATTCACCCCTCCACTTT. Translation: CAWTNRGGQGSNSPLHF.

V gene TRBV7-7 combines with J gene TRBJ2-3; D ambiguous. In germline, CDR1 is SSHAT, CDR2 FNYEAQ (reference sequence). Trimming cost V 2 bases and J 0 bases, with 9 bases left between them. This CDR3 has 15 amino acids. The CDR3 sequence is CASSLRATSTDTQYF. The CDR3 DNA reads as TGTGCCAGCAGCTTAAGGGCGACGAGCACAGATACGCAGTATTTT.

This clone showed up just a few times. The chain combines TRBV21-1 with TRBJ2-1. TRBV21-1 corresponds to a pseudogene. The CDR3 has 14 residues. CDR3 sequence reads: CASSKDWRFDEQFF. Here the CDR3 DNA reads TGTGCCAGCAGCAAAGACTGGCGTTTCGATGAGCAGTTCTTC.